The present TCR beta chain was sequenced within a study of blood T cells in healthy people across ages. Germline CDR1 reads SEHNR; CDR2 reads FQNEAQ (reference sequence). V was shortened by 2 bases and J by 6 bases, with 13 bases between the two germline ends. This CDR3 spans 14 amino acids. A second PCR of 7 to 11 cycles used a sample-barcoded 5' primer and a J-beta primer mix. TCRdb reanalysed the 5' RACE reads using MiXCR and keeps one entry per CDR3 protein. The sample lists 1.5 million to 2 million distinct CDR3 sequences; 28% were seen once. Many counts were recorded for this clonotype. This rearrangement joins TRBV7-9 to TRBJ1-2; D is unresolved. This TCR came from a woman aged 25 to 45 in good health. Sequenced: blood. The CDR3 here is CASSLSAGSDGYTF. CDR3 sequence (DNA): TGTGCCAGCAGCTTATCGGCGGGGTCGGATGGCTACACCTTC.